This T cell receptor (beta chain) was captured in a study of blood T cell repertoires in COVID-19. Whole-study context: Samples representing acute and convalescent COVID-19 were sourced from the United States, Italy and Spain. Sample material is recorded as cDNA or gDNA derived from T cells, B-cell-depleted T cells, or PBMCs.

The germline CDR1 and CDR2 sequences are SGHRS and YFSETQ. The trim removed 4 bases at V and 5 bases at J, leaving 12 bases unmatched. The CDR3 runs to 18 residues. How the authors handled the data: From reference gene primer amplification, estimates of nucleated cell counts were derived. Data came from immunoSEQ multiplex PCR; TCRdb stores just in-frame clones and leaves some out. Clone size and V and J calls were adopted from that table, with D and trimming inferred from the DNA. The data hold around 300,000 clones, with roughly 90% observed a single time. This TCR was sampled from a woman between 50 and 59 years old with active or convalescent COVID-19. The sequenced sample consisted of peripheral blood. The genes are TRBV5-1 and TRBJ2-7; 16 nucleotides agree with TRBD2. The CDR3 coding sequence is TGCGCCAGCAGCAGGGGACTAGCGGGAGGGCCAAGTGTCGACGAGCAGTACTTC. Translating it yields CASSRGLAGGPSVDEQYF.